Listed below are T cell receptor beta chains from one sample, sequenced in a study of blood T cell repertoires in COVID-19. Method: immunoSEQ multiplex PCR; TCRdb's copy keeps in-frame clones and lacks some. The sample has 200,000 to 300,000 clones; 80% to 95% are singletons. Sequenced material: peripheral blood. Every receptor here comes from a man aged 25 to 40 with COVID-19, enrolled during active disease. CDR3s include the opening cysteine and the closing phenylalanine or tryptophan. A D gene is named only where the DNA matches it firmly. Size is omitted from some rows. Given values are once, few, many or a class for expanded clones.

v_call	d_call	clone_size	j_call	cdr3_aa	cdr3_nt
TRBV3-1/TRBV3-2	TRBD2	.	TRBJ2-3	CASSQGLAGGISTDTQYF	TGTGCCAGCAGCCAAGGACTAGCGGGGGGGATCTCCACAGATACGCAGTATTTT
TRBV5-1	TRBD1	.	TRBJ2-2	CASSLDGQGGAGELFF	TGCGCCAGCAGCTTGGATGGACAGGGGGGCGCCGGGGAGCTGTTTTTT
TRBV10-2	.	.	TRBJ1-3	CASSVAGGAGNTIYF	TGCGCCAGCAGTGTGGCTGGGGGCGCAGGAAACACCATATATTTT
TRBV12-5	TRBD1	.	TRBJ1-2	CASGLIPTGDAHYGYTF	TGTGCTAGTGGTTTGATTCCGACAGGGGACGCCCACTATGGCTACACCTTC
TRBV5-5	.	.	TRBJ1-2	CASSLGAGGGGYTF	TGTGCCAGCAGCTTGGGGGCTGGGGGAGGTGGCTACACCTTC
TRBV3-1/TRBV3-2	.	.	TRBJ2-7	CASSQQGGDEQYF	TGTGCCAGCAGCCAACAAGGAGGGGATGAGCAGTACTTC
TRBV3-1/TRBV3-2	.	.	TRBJ1-5	CASDSSYSNQPQHF	TGTGCCAGCGACAGTAGCTATAGCAATCAGCCCCAGCATTTT
TRBV19	TRBD1	once	TRBJ2-2	CASSRGQGAGKAGELFF	TGTGCCAGTAGTCGAGGACAGGGGGCGGGTAAGGCCGGGGAGCTGTTTTTT
TRBV6-5	.	once	TRBJ1-2	CASSYSRANYGYTF	TGTGCCAGCAGTTACAGCCGAGCTAACTATGGCTACACCTTC
TRBV2	.	once	TRBJ2-5	CASSEPSGETQYF	TGTGCCAGCAGTGAACCCTCGGGGGAGACCCAGTACTTC
TRBV6-1	.	.	TRBJ1-5	CASSEARALNQPQHF	TGTGCCAGCAGTGAAGCCAGGGCCCTCAATCAGCCCCAGCATTTT
TRBV2	.	few	TRBJ1-2	CASSELGGVVNYTF	TGTGCCAGCAGTGAATTAGGAGGCGTCGTAAACTACACCTTC
TRBV29-1	.	once	TRBJ2-5	CSVAGQGKETQYF	TGCAGCGTGGCCGGTCAGGGAAAAGAGACCCAGTACTTC
TRBV20-1	TRBD1	.	TRBJ1-5	CSASTGGADQPQHF	TGCAGTGCGAGTACAGGGGGCGCGGATCAGCCCCAGCATTTT
TRBV10-3	.	.	TRBJ1-3	CAISETTGNTIYF	TGTGCCATCAGTGAGACAACTGGAAACACCATATATTTT
TRBV14	TRBD2	.	TRBJ2-3	CASSRERGADTQYF	TGTGCCAGCAGCCGTGAGCGGGGGGCGGATACGCAGTATTTT
TRBV2	TRBD1	.	TRBJ1-2	CASSDRQGDNGYTF	TGTGCCAGCAGTGACCGACAGGGGGATAATGGCTACACCTTC
TRBV3-1/TRBV3-2	TRBD2	once	TRBJ2-1	CASSHTFLAGGNEQFF	TGTGCCAGCAGCCACACCTTCCTAGCGGGGGGGAACGAGCAGTTCTTC
TRBV6-6	.	.	TRBJ2-7	CASSLPSGYEQYF	TGTGCCAGCAGTCTACCTTCAGGGTACGAGCAGTACTTC
TRBV7-2	TRBD2	.	TRBJ2-1	CATRGGFYNEQFF	TGTGCCACCCGCGGGGGGTTTTACAATGAGCAGTTCTTC
TRBV12-3/TRBV12-4	.	once	TRBJ2-5	CASSFNQETQYF	TGTGCCAGCAGCTTTAATCAAGAGACCCAGTACTTC
TRBV10-1	.	.	TRBJ2-7	CASSEYLGGYEQYF	TGCGCCAGCAGTGAATATTTAGGGGGTTACGAGCAGTACTTC
TRBV5-1	TRBD2	.	TRBJ2-7	CASSKLLAGESYEQYF	TGCGCCAGCAGCAAATTACTAGCGGGGGAGTCCTACGAGCAGTACTTC
TRBV5-1	.	.	TRBJ1-1	CANSLGSRDTEAFF	TGCGCCAACAGCTTGGGCAGCCGGGACACTGAAGCTTTCTTT
TRBV10-3	TRBD1	.	TRBJ1-1	CAISAGTGDTEAFF	TGTGCCATCAGTGCCGGGACAGGGGACACTGAAGCTTTCTTT
TRBV25-1	TRBD1	.	TRBJ1-3	CASSETGLNTIYF	TGTGCCAGCAGTGAGACAGGGCTGAACACCATATATTTT
TRBV9	TRBD1	.	TRBJ1-6	CASSVDGGQGTFSPLHF	TGTGCCAGCAGCGTAGATGGCGGACAGGGAACCTTTTCACCCCTCCACTTT
TRBV6-6	TRBD2	.	TRBJ2-3	CASSPVPAGGLNTDTQYF	TGTGCCAGCAGTCCAGTGCCAGCGGGGGGGTTAAACACAGATACGCAGTATTTT
TRBV19	.	.	TRBJ1-5	CASSIIKRWSATVSNQPQHF	TGTGCCAGTAGTATTATTAAACGTTGGAGTGCGACAGTTAGCAATCAGCCCCAGCATTTT
TRBV10-3	TRBD1	.	TRBJ1-1	CAIRDWRTGGNTEAFF	TGTGCCATCAGGGATTGGAGGACAGGGGGGAACACTGAAGCTTTCTTT
TRBV5-1	.	.	TRBJ1-5	CASSLSSGINQPQHF	TGCGCCAGCAGCTTGTCAAGCGGAATCAATCAGCCCCAGCATTTT
TRBV5-4	TRBD1	.	TRBJ2-6	CASSSEPGQASGANVLTF	TGTGCCAGCAGCAGCGAGCCGGGACAGGCCTCTGGGGCCAACGTCCTGACTTTC
TRBV14	.	.	TRBJ1-2	CASSRGDYGYTF	TGTGCCAGCAGCCGAGGAGACTATGGCTACACCTTC
TRBV27	TRBD2	.	TRBJ2-1	CASSARTSGGRNLHNEQFF	TGTGCCAGCAGTGCCCGGACTAGCGGGGGCCGGAACCTTCACAATGAGCAGTTCTTC
TRBV30	.	.	TRBJ1-1	CAWSVLVNTEAFF	TGTGCCTGGAGTGTACTGGTGAACACTGAAGCTTTCTTT
TRBV7-9	TRBD1	.	TRBJ1-2	CASGVAGGANYGYTF	TGTGCCAGCGGCGTGGCAGGGGGAGCTAACTATGGCTACACCTTC